The 7 T cell receptor beta chains listed next were all sequenced from one sample in a study of blood T cell repertoires in COVID-19. Clones were read by immunoSEQ multiplex PCR, and TCRdb kept only the in-frame ones, dropping some. The table lists hundreds of thousands of clones, 65% to 85% of them singletons. Sequencing was done on a sample of PBMCs or T cells enriched from blood (not recorded which). Receptors originate from a middle-aged woman who had recovered from COVID-19.

This sequence joins TRBV19 and TRBJ1-3; possibly TRBD1 for D (6 bases). Looked up from germline, CDR1 is LNHDA and CDR2 is SQIVND (reference sequence). The CDR3 loop spans 15 amino acids. The V gene lost 5 bases and the J gene lost 1 base, with 12 bases spanning the gap. The CDR3 region has the DNA TGTGCCAGTAGTGAGGCGGGGGCGTCTGGAAACACCATATATTTT. This gives the protein CASSEAGASGNTIYF.

The chain recombines TRBV5-1 with TRBJ2-1; the match to TRBD2 covers 10 bases. With V trimmed by 4 bases and J by 2 bases, 3 bases remained unmatched. The length of the CDR3 is 15 residues. Germline V CDR1 and CDR2: SGHRS, YFSETQ. The DNA of the CDR3 is TGCGCCAGCAGCCCTCTAGCGGGAGCCTACAATGAGCAGTTCTTC. Translation: CASSPLAGAYNEQFF.

The chain links TRBV10-3 to TRBJ2-1; maybe TRBD1 (6 bases). Germline V gene lookup returns CDR1 ENHRY and CDR2 SYGVKD. V gave up 10 bases and J gave up 7 bases, with 14 bases separating them. This CDR3 has 12 amino acids. The CDR3 protein is CATNRAGNEQFF. The CDR3 DNA follows: TGTGCCACCAACAGGGCGGGTAATGAGCAGTTCTTC.

This rearrangement joins TRBV6-1 to TRBJ2-5, with a tentative D call TRBD2 (5 bases). Trimming took 5 bases from V and 7 from J, leaving 17 bases between them. Germline V lookup: CDR1 MNHNS, CDR2 SASEGT. There are 14 residues in the CDR3. The DNA for the CDR3 is TGTGCCAGCAGTAAACTAGGTGGGAAGGGGACCCAGTACTTC. Amino acids: CASSKLGGKGTQYF.

This clone was observed at least ten times. This rearrangement joins TRBV10-1 to TRBJ2-4; unclear D gene. The CDR3 covers 13 residues. Looked up from germline, CDR1 is WNHNN and CDR2 is SYGVQD (reference sequence). Trimming pared 8 bases from V and 3 bases from J, leaving 11 bases between. The CDR3 here is CASPFCCKNIQYF. In DNA form, the CDR3 reads TGCGCCAGCCCCTTTTGTTGCAAAAACATTCAGTACTTC.

The chain joins TRBV30 to TRBJ2-2; 10 nucleotides line up with TRBD2. Trimming removed 1 base from V and 8 bases from J; junction bases left unmatched: 7. The CDR3 is 15 amino acids. Germline loops: CDR1 GTSNPN, CDR2 SVGIG (reference sequence). The CDR3 protein is CAWSAPAGGPGELFF. The CDR3 coding sequence is TGTGCCTGGAGTGCTCCAGCGGGAGGGCCTGGGGAGCTGTTTTTT.

The rearrangement links TRBV2 to TRBJ1-1; 8 nucleotides line up with TRBD1. The CDR3 covers 15 residues. The junction had 13 bases not matched to a gene; V was cut back by 7 bases and J by 6 bases. Germline assignment: CDR1 SNHLY and CDR2 FYNNEI. CDR3 coding DNA: TGTGCCAGCAAACCAGGGGGCGCGGGTGGTGCTGAAGCTTTCTTT. Residues: CASKPGGAGGAEAFF.